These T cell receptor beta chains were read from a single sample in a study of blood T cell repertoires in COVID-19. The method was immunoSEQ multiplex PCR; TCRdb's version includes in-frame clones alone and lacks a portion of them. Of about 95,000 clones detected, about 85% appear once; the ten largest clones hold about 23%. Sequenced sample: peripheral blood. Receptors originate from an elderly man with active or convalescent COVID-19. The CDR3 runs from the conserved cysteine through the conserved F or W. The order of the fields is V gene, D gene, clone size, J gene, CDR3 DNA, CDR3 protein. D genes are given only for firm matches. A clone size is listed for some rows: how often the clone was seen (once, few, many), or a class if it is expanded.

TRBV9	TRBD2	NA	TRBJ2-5	TGTGCCAGCAGCGTTGGGACAGCGGGGGGGACCCAGTACTTC	CASSVGTAGGTQYF
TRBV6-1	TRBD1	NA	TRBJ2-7	TGTGCCAGCAGTGAACCGGGACAGGGCCTTAGGCGGGACGAGCAGTACTTC	CASSEPGQGLRRDEQYF
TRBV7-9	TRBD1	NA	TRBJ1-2	TGTGCCAGCAGCCCCTTAGGGACAGACGACTATGGCTACACCTTC	CASSPLGTDDYGYTF
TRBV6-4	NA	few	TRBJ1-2	TGTGCCAGCAGTGAAGACATGGAGGTAGATGGCTACACCTTC	CASSEDMEVDGYTF
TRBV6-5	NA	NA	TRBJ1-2	TGTGCCAGCACCACAGGGTACGGCTATGGCTACACCTTC	CASTTGYGYGYTF
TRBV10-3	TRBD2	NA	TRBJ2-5	TGTGCCATCGGGAAGAGCGGGGATAAAGAGACCCAGTACTTC	CAIGKSGDKETQYF
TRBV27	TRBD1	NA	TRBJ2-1	TGTGCCAGCAGTTTCGCTAGACAGGGGGTGAACCTAGGTGAGCAGTTCTTC	CASSFARQGVNLGEQFF
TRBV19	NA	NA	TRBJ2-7	TGTGCCAGTGCGGAACAACTTAGCTCCTACGAGCAGTACTTC	CASAEQLSSYEQYF
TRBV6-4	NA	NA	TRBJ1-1	TGTGCCAGCAGTAGAGACGGGGAAAGCACTGAAGCTTTCTTT	CASSRDGESTEAFF
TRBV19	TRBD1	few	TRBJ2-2	TGTGCCAGTAGTATAGGCCAGGGGGCGGCCGGGGAGCTGTTTTTT	CASSIGQGAAGELFF
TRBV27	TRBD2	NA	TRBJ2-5	TGTGCCAGCAGACACCAGCGGGGGGGCCTAGAGACCCAGTACTTC	CASRHQRGGLETQYF
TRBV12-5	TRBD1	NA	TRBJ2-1	TGTGCTAGTGGTGTGGGACAGGGAAGGGCCGATGAGCAGTTCTTC	CASGVGQGRADEQFF
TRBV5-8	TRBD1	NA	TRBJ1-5	TGTGCCAGCAAATGGATGGGGACAGCTATCAATCAGCCCCAGCATTTT	CASKWMGTAINQPQHF
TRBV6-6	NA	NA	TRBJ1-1	TGTGCCAGCAGTGCCGGGATACTGAACACTGAAGCTTTCTTT	CASSAGILNTEAFF
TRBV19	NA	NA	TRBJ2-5	TGTGCCAGTAGTCCTAGCCTCTTGAAGACCCAGTACTTC	CASSPSLLKTQYF
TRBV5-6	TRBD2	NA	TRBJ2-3	TGTGCCAGCAGCTCTTCGCGGGGGGGCAGGGATACGCAGTATTTT	CASSSSRGGRDTQYF
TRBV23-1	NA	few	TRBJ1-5	TGCGCCAGCCTGGGGGCCGGACCAATAATGGCCCAGCATTTT	CASLGAGPIMAQHF
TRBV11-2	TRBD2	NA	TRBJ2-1	TGTGCCAGCAGCTTCGATGGCGGGAGCTCCTACAATGAGCAGTTCTTC	CASSFDGGSSYNEQFF
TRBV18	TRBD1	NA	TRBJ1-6	TGTGCCAGCTCACCAAGAGGGGGCGATAATTCACCCCTCCACTTT	CASSPRGGDNSPLHF
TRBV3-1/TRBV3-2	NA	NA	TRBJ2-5	TGTGCCAGCAGCCGGGGCTACAGGGCCCAAGAGACCCAGTACTTC	CASSRGYRAQETQYF
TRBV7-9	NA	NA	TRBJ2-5	TGTGCCAGCAGACGACCGGGACTCGGTCGGGGGACCCAGTACTTC	CASRRPGLGRGTQYF
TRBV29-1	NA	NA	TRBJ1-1	TGCAGCGGCCGAGAGGATTACACTGAAGCTTTCTTT	CSGREDYTEAFF
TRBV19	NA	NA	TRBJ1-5	TGTGCCAGTAGCACGAAGGGTGGAGGGAATCAGCCCCAGCATTTT	CASSTKGGGNQPQHF